These 30 T cell receptor beta chains originate from one sample sequenced in a study of T cell changes during pregnancy in multiple sclerosis. Repertoires were generated with immunoSEQ multiplex PCR, while TCRdb's copy carries only in-frame clones and drops some. The sample records roughly 18,000 clones, 88% being singletons. The sequenced sample was CD4+ T cells from peripheral blood mononuclear cells, obtained in the first trimester of pregnancy. The origin of the receptors is a female donor in good health, enrolled as a control in a pregnancy study.

This clone was picked up a small number of times. The chain has TRBV5-4 and TRBJ1-2; TRBD1 might be the D (6 bases). The CDR3 covers 13 residues. Germline assignment: CDR1 SGHNT and CDR2 YYREEE (reference sequence). V shed 1 base and J shed 4 bases, with 8 bases lying between them. This chain's CDR3 is CASSLQGSYGYTF. The CDR3 DNA is TGTGCCAGCAGCTTGCAGGGGAGCTATGGCTACACCTTC.

The chain has TRBV6-6 and TRBJ1-2, with 8 bases aligning to TRBD1. Germline lookup yields CDR1 MNHNY and CDR2 SVGAGI (reference sequence). J was trimmed by 1 base and V by 5 bases; bases with no gene match: 6. The length of the CDR3 is 15 residues. The CDR3 nucleotides are TGTGCCAGCAGTACGACAGGGGATAATAACTATGGCTACACCTTC. Its protein product is CASSTTGDNNYGYTF.

The chain couples TRBV12-5 to TRBJ1-3, with D perhaps matching TRBD1 (6 bases). The V end lost 5 bases, the J end lost 2 bases, and 16 bases lay between the germline ends. The CDR3 loop spans 16 amino acids. Germline V gene lookup returns CDR1 LGHNT and CDR2 FRNRAP. The CDR3 spells CASGTLGGGTGNTIYF. CDR3 DNA sequence: TGTGCTAGTGGTACACTAGGGGGGGGGACTGGAAACACCATATATTTT.

V is TRBV9 and J is TRBJ2-5, with D possibly TRBD1 on 6 matching bases. The length of the CDR3 is 17 residues. In germline, CDR1 is SGDLS, CDR2 YYNGEE. Trimming took 0 bases from V and 5 from J, leaving 20 bases between them. The CDR3 sequence: CASSVGGGTLPGETQYF. The CDR3 DNA sequence: TGTGCCAGCAGCGTAGGAGGGGGAACCCTCCCCGGGGAGACCCAGTACTTC.

The chain recombines TRBV9 with TRBJ1-1, with D perhaps TRBD1 (5 bases). Trimming stripped 3 bases from V and 10 bases from J, with 22 bases between. From germline, CDR1 is SGDLS and CDR2 YYNGEE. The CDR3 runs to 15 residues. CDR3 in amino acids: CASSGPRDPLDGAFF. The DNA for the CDR3 is TGTGCCAGCAGCGGGCCCAGGGATCCGCTAGACGGAGCTTTCTTT.

This sequence joins TRBV11-2 and TRBJ2-1; D gene unclear. Germline V lookup: CDR1 SGHAT, CDR2 FQNNGV. CDR3 length: 15 residues. Trimming removed 0 bases at V and 0 bases at J, with 6 bases between. The CDR3 region has the DNA TGTGCCAGCAGCTTAGAGGTAGCCTCCTACAATGAGCAGTTCTTC. Translated: CASSLEVASYNEQFF.

The gene calls are TRBV19 and TRBJ1-3; D is possibly TRBD1 (6 bases). Trimming pared 3 bases from V and 2 bases from J, leaving 8 bases between. From germline, CDR1 is LNHDA and CDR2 SQIVND (reference sequence). The CDR3 has 14 residues. The CDR3 here is CASSIRGTGNTIYF. CDR3 nucleotides: TGTGCCAGTAGTATCAGGGGAACTGGAAACACCATATATTTT.

The chain carries TRBV15 and TRBJ1-5; 8 bases align to TRBD1. The V gene's germline CDR1 is LNHNV and CDR2 YYDKDF (reference sequence). The CDR3 spans 17 residues. Unmatched junction bases numbered 11, after V lost 1 base and J lost 6 bases. The CDR3 nucleotides are TGTGCCACCAGCAGAGCGAGGACAGGGTCGGCCGGTCAGCCCCAGCATTTT. It encodes CATSRARTGSAGQPQHF.

The CDR3 region is CASSGTGLGGANVLTF. The CDR3 DNA is TGTGCCAGCAGCGGAACAGGGCTCGGTGGGGCCAACGTCCTGACTTTC. The chain carries TRBV9 and TRBJ2-6; D may be TRBD1 (6 bases). The V end lost 3 bases, the J end lost 3 bases, and 13 bases lay between the germline ends. Germline V gene sequence: CDR1 SGDLS, CDR2 YYNGEE. The CDR3 is made up of 16 amino acids.

The genes are TRBV5-1 and TRBJ2-6; perhaps TRBD1 as D (6 bases). This CDR3 contains 15 residues. V lost 5 bases and J lost 0, with 9 bases in between. Germline CDR1 and CDR2: SGHRS and YFSETQ. In DNA, the CDR3 is TGCGCCAGCAGGGACAGTAGCTCTGGGGCCAACGTCCTGACTTTC. Protein sequence: CASRDSSSGANVLTF.

This clone was recorded a few times. The J gene is TRBJ2-3, the V gene TRBV4-1, with 11 bases that match TRBD1. This CDR3 is 15 amino acids long. Germline V gives CDR1 MGHRA, CDR2 YSYEKL. Trimming took 4 bases from V and 3 from J; bases not matched to a gene: 3. The CDR3 DNA reads TGCGCCAGCAGCCTTGGACAGGGGGCTACAGATACGCAGTATTTT. It specifies CASSLGQGATDTQYF.

The genes are TRBV4-2 and TRBJ2-7; TRBD2 matches 9 bases. The CDR3 runs to 17 residues. V was pared by 3 bases and J by 3 bases, with 12 bases of the junction left unmatched. In germline, CDR1 is LGHNA, CDR2 YNFKEQ. The CDR3 sequence is CASSQEPGTSRLYEQYF. CDR3 bases: TGTGCCAGCAGCCAGGAACCCGGGACTAGCAGGCTCTACGAGCAGTACTTC.

This chain uses TRBV19 with TRBJ2-7; tentative D call: TRBD1 (6 bases). The CDR3 is made up of 12 amino acids. Trimming took 5 bases from V and 5 from J, leaving 10 bases between them. Germline V gene sequence: CDR1 LNHDA, CDR2 SQIVND (reference sequence). The CDR3 loop is CASSAEGDEQYF. The CDR3 bases are TGTGCCAGTAGTGCCGAGGGGGACGAGCAGTACTTC.

This chain links TRBV7-9 with TRBJ1-2; 8 nucleotides line up with TRBD1. Germline V gives CDR1 SEHNR, CDR2 FQNEAQ (reference sequence). This CDR3 is 15 amino acids long. Unmatched junction bases numbered 7, after V lost 5 bases and J lost 2 bases. The CDR3 protein is CASSLGQGQNYGYTF. The DNA for the CDR3 is TGTGCCAGCAGCCTCGGACAGGGCCAGAACTATGGCTACACCTTC.

The chain uses TRBV18 and TRBJ2-7; TRBD1 matches 9 bases. This CDR3 comprises 14 residues. Germline trimming cut 6 bases from V and 3 bases from J; bases unmatched to any gene: 6. Per germline, CDR1 KGHSH and CDR2 LQKENI. CDR3 sequence reads: CASSPTGGLYEQYF. The CDR3 coding sequence is TGTGCCAGCTCGCCGACAGGGGGTCTCTACGAGCAGTACTTC.

The rearrangement joins TRBV6-5 to TRBJ2-7; 7 bases match TRBD2. Trimming removed 7 bases from V and 1 base from J; junction bases left unmatched: 10. Germline-derived CDR1 and CDR2 are MNHEY and SVGAGI. The CDR3 contains 15 residues. The CDR3 here is CASIALSGGSYEQYF. The CDR3 DNA sequence: TGTGCCAGCATTGCCTTGTCGGGGGGTTCCTACGAGCAGTACTTC.

The chain joins TRBV2 to TRBJ2-6, with D maybe TRBD2 (6 bases). V was trimmed by 2 bases and J by 1 base, leaving 12 bases between them. This CDR3 is 17 amino acids long. Germline V gene data show CDR1 as SNHLY and CDR2 as FYNNEI. The CDR3 region is CASSEWRGRSGANVLTF. In DNA, the CDR3 is TGTGCCAGCAGTGAATGGAGGGGACGGTCTGGGGCCAACGTCCTGACTTTC.

A remark on this clone: One end of the junction fails to match germline, which may point to a read error. This rearrangement joins TRBV19 to TRBJ1-2; a possible D gene is TRBD1 (6 bases). The CDR3 is 11 amino acids. Germline CDR1 LNHDA, CDR2 SQIVND (reference sequence). The CDR3 sequence: CASSWGPEASF. As DNA, the CDR3 is TGTGCCAGTAGTTGGGGGCCCGAAGCCTCCTTC.

This chain connects TRBV7-2 to TRBJ1-6; D remains ambiguous. Trimming removed 3 bases at V and 4 bases at J, with 7 bases between. This CDR3 is 14 amino acids long. CDR1 SGHTA and CDR2 FQGNSA come from the germline V gene. In nucleotides, the CDR3 is TGTGCCAGCAGCTTGGGCCCTTATAATTCACCCCTCCACTTT. This sequence encodes CASSLGPYNSPLHF.

The rearrangement joins TRBV6-5 to TRBJ1-2, with TRBD1 matching over 9 bases. CDR3 length: 15 amino acids. Unmatched junction bases numbered 3, after V lost 0 bases and J lost 4 bases. Germline CDR1 is MNHEY and CDR2 is SVGAGI. The CDR3 DNA follows: TGTGCCAGCAGTTACTCGAGGGACAGGGCCTATGGCTACACCTTC. Translated, it gives CASSYSRDRAYGYTF.

This clone was observed a few times. V usage is TRBV15 and J usage is TRBJ2-6, with D hard to call. The CDR3 totals 15 residues. With 2 bases removed from V and 0 bases from J, the gap between germline ends came to 5 bases. Germline V gene data show CDR1 as LNHNV and CDR2 as YYDKDF (reference sequence). The CDR3 is CATSRPSSGANVLTF. CDR3 nucleotide sequence: TGTGCCACCAGCAGACCCTCCTCTGGGGCCAACGTCCTGACTTTC.

This rearrangement joins TRBV6-4 to TRBJ1-2, with D maybe TRBD1 (6 bases). The CDR3 spans 13 residues. From germline, CDR1 is MRHNA and CDR2 SNTAGT. Trimming took off 8 bases at V and 8 bases at J, with 18 bases between the two ends. The CDR3 region is CASGPQQGLGYTF. Here the CDR3 DNA reads TGTGCCAGCGGACCTCAACAGGGATTAGGCTACACCTTC.

This chain connects TRBV11-3 to TRBJ1-2; 9 nucleotides align to TRBD1. This CDR3 region has 16 residues. J lost 3 bases, V lost 1 base, and 6 bases had no gene match. Germline values: CDR1 SGHNT, CDR2 YENEEA. CDR3 sequence (DNA): TGTGCCAGCAGCTTAGGGGGACAGGGAATGGACTATGGCTACACCTTC. This gives the protein CASSLGGQGMDYGYTF.

This chain connects TRBV5-8 to TRBJ2-3; 8 positions match TRBD2. J gave up 4 bases and V 4 bases, and 11 bases lay outside the gene matches. This CDR3 has 16 residues. The V gene's germline CDR1 is SGHTS and CDR2 YDEGEE. CDR3 bases: TGTGCCAGCAGCAGAGGAGCGGGGGCCAGCTCAGATACGCAGTATTTT. Translation: CASSRGAGASSDTQYF.

CDR3 amino acids: CAWSVNRGQDPSQPQHF. The CDR3, as DNA: TGTGCCTGGAGTGTCAACAGGGGACAAGACCCCTCTCAGCCCCAGCATTTT. V and J are TRBV30 and TRBJ1-5, with 7 bases that match TRBD1. The CDR3 contains 17 residues. J lost 6 bases, V lost 0 bases, and 14 bases had no gene match. Germline CDR1 GTSNPN, CDR2 SVGIG (reference sequence).

The chain uses TRBV6-1 and TRBJ1-2; 7 bases are a match to TRBD1. Germline trimming cut 1 base from V and 3 bases from J; bases unmatched to any gene: 2. The CDR3 runs 14 residues. Germline assignment: CDR1 MNHNS and CDR2 SASEGT. The CDR3, as DNA: TGTGCCAGCAGTGAAGTTACAGGGGACTATGGCTACACCTTC. Its translation is CASSEVTGDYGYTF.

Only one count was recorded for this clone. The V and J genes are TRBV6-1 and TRBJ2-5, with TRBD1 matching over 7 bases. Trimming at V came to 8 bases and at J to 5 bases, leaving 11 bases not matched to a gene. Per the germline V gene, CDR1 is MNHNS and CDR2 is SASEGT. The CDR3 consists of 14 residues. The CDR3 region has the DNA TGTGCCAGCGGAAAAGACAGGGTGGGTGAGACCCAGTACTTC. Translated: CASGKDRVGETQYF.

V and J are TRBV19 and TRBJ2-3; a possible D gene is TRBD2 (6 bases). The CDR3 spans 13 residues. Germline CDR1 is LNHDA and CDR2 is SQIVND (reference sequence). V lost 7 bases, J lost 5 bases, and 13 bases lay in between. CDR3 residues: CASTSGQKDTQYF. The CDR3 DNA follows: TGTGCCAGTACAAGCGGGCAGAAAGATACGCAGTATTTT.

The rearrangement joins TRBV11-2 to TRBJ2-1, with 10 bases identical to TRBD2. CDR3 length: 16 amino acids. The V gene end was trimmed by 6 bases and the J gene end by 4 bases; junction bases not matched to a gene: 9. CDR1 is SGHAT and CDR2 is FQNNGV in the germline V gene. CDR3 bases: TGTGCCAGCAGAGCCAGCGGGACTAGCGTTTACAATGAGCAGTTCTTC. It specifies CASRASGTSVYNEQFF. The full variable domain, with the rest looked up from reference TRBV11-2 and TRBJ2-1, is EAGVAQSPRYKIIEKRQSVAFWCNPISGHATLYWYQQILGQGPKLLIQFQNNGVVDDSQLPKDRFSAERLKGVDSTLKIQPAKLEDSAVYLCASRASGTSVYNEQFFGPGTRLTVL.

The J gene is TRBJ1-2, the V gene TRBV7-2; possibly TRBD1 for D (5 bases). Trimming pared 4 bases from V and 6 bases from J, leaving 15 bases between. The CDR3 contains 14 residues. From germline, CDR1 is SGHTA and CDR2 FQGNSA. The CDR3 nucleotides are TGTGCCAGCAGCTCCGTCCAGGGTTCAGATGGCTACACCTTC. The encoded protein is CASSSVQGSDGYTF.